One and the same sample provided the 2 T cell receptor beta chains below, sequenced in a study of T cell changes during pregnancy in multiple sclerosis. Sequencing used immunoSEQ multiplex PCR; TCRdb keeps in-frame clones, though not all of them. The table lists roughly 44,000 clones, 70% to 90% of them singletons, with 5.9% in the top ten. The starting material was CD8+ T cells from peripheral blood mononuclear cells, obtained after pregnancy. All receptors come from a female donor in good health, enrolled as a control in a pregnancy study.

This clone was counted ten times or more. V usage is TRBV29-1 and J usage is TRBJ2-5; TRBD2 aligns across 8 bases. The CDR3 covers 11 residues. V trimming: 7 bases; J trimming: 6 bases; junction bases outside the gene matches: 4. CDR1 is SQVTM and CDR2 is ANQGSEA in the germline V gene. CDR3 DNA: TGCAGCGCCACTAGCGGCCAGACCCAGTACTTC. This sequence encodes CSATSGQTQYF.

This chain joins TRBV7-6 and TRBJ1-3, with D hard to call. There are 15 residues in the CDR3. The V and J ends lost 5 bases and 0 bases respectively, with 11 bases between them. The V gene's germline CDR1 is SGHVS and CDR2 FNYEAQ. The CDR3 here is CASSPRVGSGNTIYF. The CDR3 bases are TGTGCCAGCAGCCCCCGGGTCGGCTCTGGAAACACCATATATTTT.